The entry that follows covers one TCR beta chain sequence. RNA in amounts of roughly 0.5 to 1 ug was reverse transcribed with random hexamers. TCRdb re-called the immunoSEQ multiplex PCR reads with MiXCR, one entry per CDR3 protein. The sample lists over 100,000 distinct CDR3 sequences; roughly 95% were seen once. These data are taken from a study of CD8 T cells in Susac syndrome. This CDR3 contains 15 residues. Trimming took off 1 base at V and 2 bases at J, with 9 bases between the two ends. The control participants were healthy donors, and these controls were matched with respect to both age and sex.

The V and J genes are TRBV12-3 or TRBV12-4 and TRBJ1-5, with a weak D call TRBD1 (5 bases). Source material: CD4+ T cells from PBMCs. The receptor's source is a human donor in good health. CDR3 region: CASSLGTGGNQPQHF. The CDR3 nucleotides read TGTGCCAGCAGTTTAGGAACGGGGGGCAATCAGCCCCAGCATTTT.